The text below deals with one T cell receptor (beta chain). There are 17 residues in the CDR3. Germline-derived CDR1 and CDR2 are MDHEN and SYDVKM. Trimming cost V 5 bases and J 3 bases; bases outside gene matches: 16. These data belong to a study of T cell changes during pregnancy in multiple sclerosis. Clones were read by immunoSEQ multiplex PCR, and TCRdb kept only the in-frame ones, dropping some. The data show about 39,000 clones, about 90% seen once. Here the sequenced sample was CD8+ T cells from peripheral blood mononuclear cells, taken before pregnancy. The genes are TRBV28 and TRBJ2-7; 7 bases fit TRBD2. This sequence was found in a female donor with multiple sclerosis, enrolled in a pregnancy study. This CDR3 is CASSPPELAVDGYEQYF. The CDR3 DNA sequence: TGTGCCAGCAGTCCTCCCGAGCTAGCGGTGGATGGCTACGAGCAGTACTTC.